The 28 T cell receptor beta chains below come from one sample, sequenced in a study of cytomegalovirus exposure and HLA in healthy donors. Clones were sequenced by immunoSEQ multiplex PCR, and TCRdb holds only the in-frame ones, with some missing. The sample holds tens of thousands of clones; about 91% are singletons and the top ten take 2.2%. The sample was PBMCs. All receptors derive from a woman between 25 and 40 years old in good health and CMV-seronegative.

The genes are TRBV11-2 and TRBJ1-3, with D unclear. Deletions cut 2 bases from V and 3 bases from J, with 8 bases between. CDR1 is SGHAT and CDR2 is FQNNGV in the germline V gene. The CDR3 has 14 residues. The CDR3 reads CASSLITDGNTIYF. The CDR3 nucleotides read TGTGCCAGCAGCTTAATCACAGATGGAAACACCATATATTTT.

The chain combines TRBV11-3 with TRBJ2-1; a possible D gene is TRBD1 (6 bases). V dropped 5 bases and J dropped 5 bases, with 7 bases sitting between them. Germline CDR1 and CDR2: SGHNT and YENEEA. The CDR3 has 12 residues. CDR3 coding DNA: TGTGCCAGCAGCGGACAGAACAATGAGCAGTTCTTC. Amino acid sequence: CASSGQNNEQFF.

This clone was counted between two and nine times. One junction end disagrees with the germline gene, perhaps due to a read error. V is TRBV7-7 and J is TRBJ2-5, with D perhaps matching TRBD2 (5 bases). The germline V gene encodes CDR1 SSHAT and CDR2 FNYEAQ (reference sequence). The CDR3 spans 13 residues. The CDR3 DNA reads as TGTGCTAGCAGCTTAGACGGGGATGGGACCCAGTACTTC. Protein sequence: CASSLDGDGTQYF.

The V call is TRBV7-2, the J call TRBJ2-1, with 7 positions matching TRBD2. Trimming removed 4 bases from V and 7 bases from J; junction bases left unmatched: 10. CDR1 SGHTA and CDR2 FQGNSA come from the germline V gene. The CDR3 spans 15 residues. CDR3 in DNA: TGTGCCAGCAGCTCCCCGGGACTACTCGGGAATGAGCAGTTCTTC. Its translation is CASSSPGLLGNEQFF.

The V and J genes are TRBV13 and TRBJ1-3; 9 bases agree with TRBD1. The CDR3 runs 15 residues. Germline V gives CDR1 PRHDT, CDR2 FYEKMQ (reference sequence). V lost 4 bases, J lost 1 base, and 2 bases stayed unmatched. The CDR3, as DNA: TGTGCCAGCAGCTCGGGGACAGGGTCTGGAAACACCATATATTTT. It is translated as CASSSGTGSGNTIYF. Combining the CDR3 with reference TRBV13 and TRBJ1-3 gives the whole variable domain AAGVIQSPRHLIKEKRETATLKCYPIPRHDTVYWYQQGPGQDPQFLISFYEKMQSDKGSIPDRFSAQQFSDYHSELNMSSLELGDSALYFCASSSGTGSGNTIYFGEGSWLTVV.

This clone was picked up one time. The V call is TRBV30, the J call TRBJ2-7, with 10 bases lining up with TRBD1. Trimming at V came to 3 bases and at J to 6 bases, leaving 5 bases not matched to a gene. Per the germline V gene, CDR1 is GTSNPN and CDR2 is SVGIG (reference sequence). There are 13 residues in the CDR3. In DNA form, the CDR3 reads TGTGCCTGGAGCGTAGGGGACAGGGGCGAGCAGTACTTC. This codes for CAWSVGDRGEQYF.

The rearrangement links TRBV28 to TRBJ2-1; 8 nucleotides match TRBD2. After removal of 5 bases from V and 7 bases from J, the junction contained 4 bases not matched to a gene. CDR3 length: 13 amino acids. Germline CDR1 is MDHEN and CDR2 is SYDVKM. The CDR3 bases are TGTGCCAGCAGTCGGGAGGGGAGGAATGAGCAGTTCTTC. Encoded protein: CASSREGRNEQFF. The full variable domain, in which reference TRBV28 and TRBJ2-1 provide the parts outside the CDR3, is DVKVTQSSRYLVKRTGEKVFLECVQDMDHENMFWYRQDPGLGLRLIYFSYDVKMKEKGDIPEGYSVSREKKERFSLILESASTNQTSMYLCASSREGRNEQFFGPGTRLTVL.

The chain uses TRBV18 and TRBJ1-2, with 10 bases identical to TRBD1. The CDR3 runs 18 residues. V lost 2 bases, J lost 3 bases, and 12 bases stayed unmatched. Germline CDR1 is KGHSH and CDR2 is LQKENI. The CDR3 sequence is CASSPLPGTGVKDYGYTF. In nucleotides, the CDR3 is TGTGCCAGCTCACCATTGCCCGGGACAGGGGTCAAAGACTATGGCTACACCTTC.

This clone was seen more than once but under ten times. This chain uses TRBV6-4 with TRBJ2-1; TRBD2 agrees at 8 bases. Germline loops: CDR1 MRHNA, CDR2 SNTAGT. This CDR3 is built from 15 residues. The trim removed 2 bases at V and 9 bases at J, leaving 9 bases unmatched. The CDR3 is CASSDQSGSNSEQFF. For the CDR3, the DNA is TGTGCCAGCAGTGACCAAAGCGGGAGTAACAGTGAGCAGTTCTTC.

This clone was seen more than once but under ten times. J is TRBJ1-2 and V is TRBV27, with D possibly matching TRBD1 (5 bases). The germline gives CDR1 MNHEY, CDR2 SMNVEV (reference sequence). The CDR3 has 12 amino acids. The V gene lost 10 bases and the J gene lost 4 bases, with 13 bases spanning the gap. The CDR3 DNA is TGTGCCACTAAGACAGTTACCTATGGCTACACCTTC. Protein product: CATKTVTYGYTF.

The CDR3 loop reads CSVGEAGVFQETQYF. CDR3 in DNA: TGCAGCGTTGGGGAGGCGGGAGTTTTTCAAGAGACCCAGTACTTC. The J gene is TRBJ2-5, the V gene TRBV29-1; 7 bases are a match to TRBD2. The junction had 10 bases not matched to a gene; V was cut back by 4 bases and J by 2 bases. The V gene's germline CDR1 is SQVTM and CDR2 ANQGSEA. The CDR3 is 15 residues long.

The chain combines TRBV6-5 with TRBJ1-1; the D gene is possibly TRBD1 (5 bases). The CDR3 covers 14 residues. Trimming removed 8 bases at V and 3 bases at J, with 16 bases between. Germline loops: CDR1 MNHEY, CDR2 SVGAGI. The CDR3 loop reads CASGGGKGYTEAFF. CDR3 in DNA: TGTGCCAGCGGGGGGGGTAAGGGGTACACTGAAGCTTTCTTT.

This clone has a handful of counts. The DNA for the CDR3 is TGTGCCAGCAGGGGGGGGGTACTAGGAATAATGAACACTGAAGCTTTCTTT. The encoded protein is CASRGGVLGIMNTEAFF. The chain couples TRBV27 to TRBJ1-1; the D gene is possibly TRBD1 (5 bases). Germline V lookup: CDR1 MNHEY, CDR2 SMNVEV (reference sequence). Trimming took off 6 bases at V and 0 bases at J, with 20 bases between the two ends. The CDR3 loop spans 17 amino acids.

The chain uses TRBV19 and TRBJ2-5, with TRBD1 identical over 7 bases. Germline V gives CDR1 LNHDA, CDR2 SQIVND (reference sequence). V gave up 7 bases and J gave up 3 bases; unmatched junction bases: 8. This CDR3 region has 14 residues. The CDR3 bases are TGTGCCAGTACCTCAACAGGGGCGGAAGAGACCCAGTACTTC. Translating it yields CASTSTGAEETQYF.

The J gene is TRBJ2-1, the V gene TRBV5-1; 9 nucleotides agree with TRBD1. Germline V gene lookup returns CDR1 SGHRS and CDR2 YFSETQ. There are 16 residues in the CDR3. V was clipped by 1 base and J by 4 bases; unmatched bases: 6. CDR3 bases: TGCGCCAGCAGCTTGAGGGGACAGGGTGGATACAATGAGCAGTTCTTC. It yields the protein CASSLRGQGGYNEQFF.

The chain couples TRBV7-2 to TRBJ2-1; D gene unclear. V dropped 5 bases and J dropped 3 bases, with 5 bases sitting between them. The germline V gene has CDR1 SGHTA and CDR2 FQGNSA. The CDR3 runs to 12 residues. CDR3 sequence reads: CASSPNYNEQFF. The CDR3 DNA reads as TGTGCCAGCAGCCCTAACTACAATGAGCAGTTCTTC.

The chain employs TRBV27 and TRBJ1-2, with D hard to call. The length of the CDR3 is 13 residues. The ends were cut back, 6 bases at V and 3 bases at J, with 11 bases in the middle. Germline loops: CDR1 MNHEY, CDR2 SMNVEV (reference sequence). The CDR3 region is CASRQPGDYGYTF. CDR3 coding DNA: TGTGCCAGCAGGCAACCCGGGGACTATGGCTACACCTTC.

The chain couples TRBV18 to TRBJ1-1; 8 nucleotides agree with TRBD1. The CDR3 totals 14 residues. Trimming took 3 bases from V and 6 from J; bases not matched to a gene: 6. CDR1 is KGHSH, CDR2 LQKENI, per germline. CDR3 protein: CASSPLDREAEAFF. As DNA, the CDR3 is TGTGCCAGCTCACCCTTGGACAGGGAGGCTGAAGCTTTCTTT.

The V call is TRBV18, the J call TRBJ1-5, with 9 bases fitting TRBD1. The CDR3 totals 17 residues. V was pared by 0 bases and J by 3 bases, with 6 bases of the junction left unmatched. CDR1 and CDR2 from the germline V gene are KGHSH and LQKENI. The CDR3: CASSPPERTGVNQPQHF. The CDR3 DNA sequence: TGTGCCAGCTCACCACCAGAGAGGACAGGGGTCAATCAGCCCCAGCATTTT.

This clone was recorded only once. This chain joins TRBV5-5 and TRBJ1-4; no clear D gene. The CDR3 loop spans 15 amino acids. Germline CDR1 is SGHKS and CDR2 is YYEKEE (reference sequence). The ends were cut back, 2 bases at V and 0 bases at J, with 8 bases in the middle. The CDR3 here is CASSFVAATNEKLFF. CDR3 nucleotide sequence: TGTGCCAGCAGCTTCGTAGCAGCAACTAATGAAAAACTGTTTTTT.

The chain uses TRBV30 and TRBJ2-5, with D perhaps TRBD2 (5 bases). The V gene lost 0 bases and the J gene lost 8 bases, with 13 bases spanning the gap. The CDR3 is 13 amino acids. The germline gives CDR1 GTSNPN, CDR2 SVGIG (reference sequence). The CDR3 is CAWSVGLGDTQYF. The CDR3 nucleotides read TGTGCCTGGAGTGTTGGACTGGGAGATACCCAGTACTTC.

The chain has TRBV5-5 and TRBJ2-5, with a possible D match to TRBD1 (6 bases). The CDR3 sequence is 15 residues long. The germline V and J ends were trimmed by 4 bases and 1 base, with 14 bases remaining between them. Germline V gene lookup returns CDR1 SGHKS and CDR2 YYEKEE (reference sequence). The CDR3 is CASSPIRQAQETQYF. CDR3 DNA sequence: TGTGCCAGCAGCCCGATAAGACAGGCCCAAGAGACCCAGTACTTC.

The genes are TRBV19 and TRBJ2-1; D is perhaps TRBD1 (5 bases). The CDR3 runs to 15 residues. Trimming took 3 bases from V and 5 from J, leaving 14 bases between them. CDR1 and CDR2 from the germline V gene are LNHDA and SQIVND (reference sequence). CDR3 loop: CASSMNGAQDNEQFF. CDR3 sequence (DNA): TGTGCCAGTAGTATGAATGGGGCCCAGGACAATGAGCAGTTCTTC.

The chain carries TRBV7-3 and TRBJ2-3, with D possibly being TRBD2 (5 bases). This CDR3 is built from 16 residues. Trimming took 5 bases from V and 6 from J, leaving 21 bases between them. Germline V CDR1 and CDR2: SGHTA, FQGTGA. CDR3 sequence (DNA): TGTGCCAGCAGCACCACGGGCGGGCCTCTTACGGATACGCAGTATTTT. Translated: CASSTTGGPLTDTQYF.

The rearrangement links TRBV5-6 to TRBJ2-2, with 7 bases aligning to TRBD2. Unmatched junction bases numbered 7, after V lost 1 base and J lost 4 bases. The CDR3 runs to 16 residues. Germline assignment: CDR1 SGHDT and CDR2 YYEEEE. The DNA of the CDR3 is TGTGCCAGCAGCTTGTTTCAAGGGAGGGCCACCGGGGAGCTGTTTTTT. This codes for CASSLFQGRATGELFF.

For the CDR3, the DNA is TGCGCCAGCAGCTTACGGGAGAGTTGGGATACGCAGTATTTT. Amino acid sequence: CASSLRESWDTQYF. The rearrangement links TRBV5-1 to TRBJ2-3; D may be TRBD2 (6 bases). Germline CDR1 SGHRS, CDR2 YFSETQ. V gave up 2 bases and J gave up 6 bases, with 13 bases separating them. The CDR3 extends over 14 amino acids. The full variable domain, rest sourced from reference TRBV5-1 and TRBJ2-3, is KAGVTQTPRYLIKTRGQQVTLSCSPISGHRSVSWYQQTPGQGLQFLFEYFSETQRNKGNFPGRFSGRQFSNSRSEMNVSTLELGDSALYLCASSLRESWDTQYFGPGTRLTVL.

This sequence joins TRBV5-4 and TRBJ1-1; D unresolved. The V end lost 4 bases, the J end lost 2 bases, and 3 bases lay between the germline ends. Germline CDR1 is SGHNT and CDR2 is YYREEE (reference sequence). The CDR3 totals 11 residues. CDR3 region: CASSQNTEAFF. The CDR3 DNA reads as TGTGCCAGCAGCCAAAACACTGAAGCTTTCTTT.

The V and J genes are TRBV6-5 and TRBJ2-1; TRBD2 is a possible D gene (5 bases). The CDR3 length is 15 residues. Germline values: CDR1 MNHEY, CDR2 SVGAGI. V lost 2 bases and J 3 bases, leaving 11 bases between the germline ends. CDR3 coding DNA: TGTGCCAGCAGTTACAGGTCGGGAAACTACAATGAGCAGTTCTTC. It yields the protein CASSYRSGNYNEQFF.